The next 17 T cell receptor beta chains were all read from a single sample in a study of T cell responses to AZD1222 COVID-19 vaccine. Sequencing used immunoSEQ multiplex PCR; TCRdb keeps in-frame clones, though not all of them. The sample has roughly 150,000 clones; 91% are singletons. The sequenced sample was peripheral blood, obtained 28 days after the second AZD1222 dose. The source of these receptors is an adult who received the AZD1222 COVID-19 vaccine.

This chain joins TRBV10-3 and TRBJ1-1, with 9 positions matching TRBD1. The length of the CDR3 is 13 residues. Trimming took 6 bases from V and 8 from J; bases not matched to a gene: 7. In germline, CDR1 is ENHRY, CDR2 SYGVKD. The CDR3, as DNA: TGTGCCATCAGGAACGACAGGGGGGGAGAAGCTTTCTTT. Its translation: CAIRNDRGGEAFF.

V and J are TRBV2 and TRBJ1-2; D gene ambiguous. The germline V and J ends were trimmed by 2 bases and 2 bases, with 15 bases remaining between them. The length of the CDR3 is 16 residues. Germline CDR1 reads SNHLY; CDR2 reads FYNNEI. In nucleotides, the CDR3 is TGTGCCAGCAGTGAACCTGCGTGGTTGTTGAACTATGGCTACACCTTC. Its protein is CASSEPAWLLNYGYTF.

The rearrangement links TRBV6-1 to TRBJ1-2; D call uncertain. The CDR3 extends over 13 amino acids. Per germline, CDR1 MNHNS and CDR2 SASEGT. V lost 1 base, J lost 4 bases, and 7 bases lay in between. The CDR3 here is CASSEGFAYGYTF. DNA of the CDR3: TGTGCCAGCAGTGAAGGGTTCGCCTATGGCTACACCTTC.

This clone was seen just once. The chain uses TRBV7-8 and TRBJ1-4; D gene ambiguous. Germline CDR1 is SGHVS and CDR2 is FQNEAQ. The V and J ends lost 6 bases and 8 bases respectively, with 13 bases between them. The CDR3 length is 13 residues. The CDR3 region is CASSPPVPEKLFF. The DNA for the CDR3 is TGTGCCAGCAGTCCCCCTGTACCCGAAAAACTGTTTTTT.

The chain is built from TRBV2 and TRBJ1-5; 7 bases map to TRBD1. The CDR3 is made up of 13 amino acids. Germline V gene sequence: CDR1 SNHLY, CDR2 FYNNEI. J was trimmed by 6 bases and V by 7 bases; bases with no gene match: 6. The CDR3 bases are TGTGCCAGCATGGGGACAGAGAGTCAGCCCCAGCATTTT. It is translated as CASMGTESQPQHF. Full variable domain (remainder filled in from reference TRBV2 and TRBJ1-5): EPEVTQTPSHQVTQMGQEVILRCVPISNHLYFYWYRQILGQKVEFLVSFYNNEISEKSEIFDDQFSVERPDGSNFTLKIRSTKLEDSAMYFCASMGTESQPQHFGDGTRLSIL.

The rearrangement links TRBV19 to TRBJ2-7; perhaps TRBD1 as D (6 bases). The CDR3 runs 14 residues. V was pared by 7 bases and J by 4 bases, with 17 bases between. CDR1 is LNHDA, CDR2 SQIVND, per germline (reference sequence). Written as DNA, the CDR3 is TGTGCCAGTAACCCCGGGACATCGGTTTACGAGCAGTACTTC. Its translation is CASNPGTSVYEQYF.

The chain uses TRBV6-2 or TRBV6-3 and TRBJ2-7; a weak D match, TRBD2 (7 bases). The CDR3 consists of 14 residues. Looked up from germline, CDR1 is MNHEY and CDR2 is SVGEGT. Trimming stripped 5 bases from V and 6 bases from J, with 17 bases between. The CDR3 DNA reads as TGTGCCAGCAGTGCCCGGGGGGCCGGCCCCGAGCAGTACTTC. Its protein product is CASSARGAGPEQYF.

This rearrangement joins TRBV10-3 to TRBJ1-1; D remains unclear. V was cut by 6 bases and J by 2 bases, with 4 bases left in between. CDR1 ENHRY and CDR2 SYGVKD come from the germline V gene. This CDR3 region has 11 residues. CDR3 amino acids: CAIRINTEAFF. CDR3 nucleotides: TGTGCCATCAGAATTAACACTGAAGCTTTCTTT.

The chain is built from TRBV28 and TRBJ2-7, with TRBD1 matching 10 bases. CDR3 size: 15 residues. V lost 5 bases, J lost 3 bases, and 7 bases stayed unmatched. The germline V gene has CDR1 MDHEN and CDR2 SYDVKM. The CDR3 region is CASSGRDRGVYEQYF. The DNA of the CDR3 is TGTGCCAGCAGTGGCCGGGACAGGGGCGTCTACGAGCAGTACTTC.

The CDR3 is CASSIGPEGTQYF. As DNA, the CDR3 is TGTGCCAGTAGTATCGGGCCGGAGGGGACCCAGTACTTC. The V and J genes are TRBV19 and TRBJ2-5; D may be TRBD2 (6 bases). The germline CDR1 and CDR2 sequences are LNHDA and SQIVND (reference sequence). The CDR3 totals 13 residues. Trimming left V 3 bases short and J 7 bases short, with 12 bases between. Full variable domain (rest looked up from reference TRBV19 and TRBJ2-5): DGGITQSPKYLFRKEGQNVTLSCEQNLNHDAMYWYRQDPGQGLRLIYYSQIVNDFQKGDIAEGYSVSREKKESFPLTVTSAQKNPTAFYLCASSIGPEGTQYFGPGTRLLVL.

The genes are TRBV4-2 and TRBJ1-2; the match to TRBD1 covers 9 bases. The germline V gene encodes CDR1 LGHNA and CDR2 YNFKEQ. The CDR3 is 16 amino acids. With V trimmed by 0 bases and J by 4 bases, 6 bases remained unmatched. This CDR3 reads CASSQDRSGQGYGYTF. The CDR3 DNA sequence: TGTGCCAGCAGCCAAGATAGGTCGGGACAGGGCTATGGCTACACCTTC.

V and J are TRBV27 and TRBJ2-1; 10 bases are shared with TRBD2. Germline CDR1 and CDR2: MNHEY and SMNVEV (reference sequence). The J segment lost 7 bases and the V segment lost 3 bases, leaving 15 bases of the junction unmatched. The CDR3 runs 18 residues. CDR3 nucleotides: TGTGCCAGCAGTTTGCCCTCGACCAGCGGGGGGGCAGTGAATGAGCAGTTCTTC. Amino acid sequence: CASSLPSTSGGAVNEQFF.

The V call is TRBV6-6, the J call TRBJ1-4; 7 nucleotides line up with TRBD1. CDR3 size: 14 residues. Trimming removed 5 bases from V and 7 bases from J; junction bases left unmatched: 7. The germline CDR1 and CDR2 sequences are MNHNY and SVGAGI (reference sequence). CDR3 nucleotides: TGTGCCAGCAGTAAGAGGGGGCCTGGTGAAAAACTGTTTTTT. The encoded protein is CASSKRGPGEKLFF.

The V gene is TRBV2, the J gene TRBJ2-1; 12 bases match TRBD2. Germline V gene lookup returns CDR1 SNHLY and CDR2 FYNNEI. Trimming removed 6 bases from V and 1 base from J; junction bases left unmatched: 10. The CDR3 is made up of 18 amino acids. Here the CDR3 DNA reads TGTGCCAGCAGCCCCACTAGCGGGGGGCGAAGATCCTACAATGAGCAGTTCTTC. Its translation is CASSPTSGGRRSYNEQFF.

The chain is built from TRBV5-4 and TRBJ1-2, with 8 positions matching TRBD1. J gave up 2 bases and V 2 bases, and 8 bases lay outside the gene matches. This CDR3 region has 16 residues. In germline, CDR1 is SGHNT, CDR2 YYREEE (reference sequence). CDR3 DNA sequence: TGTGCCAGCAGCTTATCGACAGGGGCCGCAAACTATGGCTACACCTTC. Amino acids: CASSLSTGAANYGYTF.

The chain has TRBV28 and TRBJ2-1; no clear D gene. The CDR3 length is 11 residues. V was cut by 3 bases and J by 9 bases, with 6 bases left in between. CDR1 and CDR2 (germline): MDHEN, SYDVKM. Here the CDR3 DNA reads TGTGCCAGCAGTTTGGCGTTTGAGCAGTTCTTC. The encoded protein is CASSLAFEQFF.

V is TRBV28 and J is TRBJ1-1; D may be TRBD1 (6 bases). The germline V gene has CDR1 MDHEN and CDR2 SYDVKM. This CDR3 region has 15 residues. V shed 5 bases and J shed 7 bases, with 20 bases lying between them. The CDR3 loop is CASSPPGGPGSEAFF. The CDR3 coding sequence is TGTGCCAGCAGTCCGCCGGGGGGGCCCGGGAGTGAAGCTTTCTTT.